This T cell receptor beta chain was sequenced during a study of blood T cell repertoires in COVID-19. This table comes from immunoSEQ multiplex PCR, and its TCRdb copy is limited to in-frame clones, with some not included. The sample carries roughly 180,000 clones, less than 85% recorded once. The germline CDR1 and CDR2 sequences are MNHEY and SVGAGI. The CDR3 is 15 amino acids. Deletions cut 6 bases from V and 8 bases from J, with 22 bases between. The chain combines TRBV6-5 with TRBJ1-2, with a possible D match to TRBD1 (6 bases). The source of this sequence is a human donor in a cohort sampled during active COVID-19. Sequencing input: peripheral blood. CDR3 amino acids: CASSRGGRGTEGYTF. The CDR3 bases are TGTGCCAGCAGCCGGGGGGGGCGGGGCACTGAAGGCTACACCTTC.